This is a list of T cell receptor beta chains from one sample in a study of T cells after yellow fever vaccination. MiXCR, run by TCRdb on the 5' RACE reads, gives a single entry per CDR3 protein. Among 300,000 to 400,000 distinct CDR3 sequences listed, 7.5% to 9% were seen once. Specimen: PBMCs, collected on the day of the first yellow fever vaccination. The source is a man aged 18 to 29 who received the YFV17D yellow fever vaccine. Both conserved end residues are part of each CDR3. Fields, in order: clone size, V gene, J gene, D gene, CDR3 protein, CDR3 DNA. D genes are given only for firm matches. Rows give clone size only sometimes, using once, few, many, or a class for an expanded clone.

abundance: few; v_gene: TRBV5-4; j_gene: TRBJ1-1; d_gene: NA; CDR3aa: CASSYLLTEAFF; CDR3nt: TGTGCCAGCAGCTACCTATTAACTGAAGCTTTCTTT
abundance: few; v_gene: TRBV5-5; j_gene: TRBJ1-6; d_gene: TRBD1; CDR3aa: CASSLSPDRGSPLHF; CDR3nt: TGTGCCAGCAGCCTTTCTCCCGACAGGGGTTCACCCCTCCACTTT
abundance: few; v_gene: TRBV5-4; j_gene: TRBJ1-2; d_gene: NA; CDR3aa: CATSVANYGYTF; CDR3nt: TGTGCCACCTCGGTGGCTAACTATGGCTACACCTTC
abundance: NA; v_gene: TRBV4-3; j_gene: TRBJ2-1; d_gene: NA; CDR3aa: CASGVQVGLGYNEQFF; CDR3nt: TGCGCCAGCGGAGTACAGGTGGGTTTGGGATACAATGAGCAGTTCTTC
abundance: many; v_gene: TRBV12-3/TRBV12-4; j_gene: TRBJ2-5; d_gene: NA; CDR3aa: CASSFAGKETQYF; CDR3nt: TGTGCCAGCAGTTTTGCAGGGAAAGAGACCCAGTACTTC
abundance: many; v_gene: TRBV28; j_gene: TRBJ2-3; d_gene: NA; CDR3aa: CASSSSGQLLKPSGQYF; CDR3nt: TGTGCCAGCAGTTCTTCCGGACAGCTCTTAAAACCTTCGGGGCAGTATTTT
abundance: NA; v_gene: TRBV29-1; j_gene: TRBJ1-2; d_gene: NA; CDR3aa: CSVDRTPGAWPTNYGYTF; CDR3nt: TGCAGCGTTGATCGTACGCCGGGCGCTTGGCCAACTAACTATGGCTACACCTTC
abundance: NA; v_gene: TRBV5-1; j_gene: TRBJ1-1; d_gene: TRBD1; CDR3aa: CASARGGYTEAFF; CDR3nt: TGCGCCAGCGCCCGAGGGGGCTACACTGAAGCTTTCTTT
abundance: NA; v_gene: TRBV4-3; j_gene: TRBJ2-1; d_gene: TRBD2; CDR3aa: CASSQSGGYEQFF; CDR3nt: TGCGCCAGCAGCCAATCGGGGGGGTATGAGCAGTTCTTC
abundance: many; v_gene: TRBV6-1; j_gene: TRBJ2-1; d_gene: NA; CDR3aa: CASDSNLRLYNEQFF; CDR3nt: TGTGCCAGCGATTCGAACCTTCGGCTCTACAATGAGCAGTTCTTC
abundance: NA; v_gene: TRBV4-3; j_gene: TRBJ2-5; d_gene: TRBD2; CDR3aa: CASSQDGPELAGAPETQYF; CDR3nt: TGCGCCAGCAGCCAAGATGGGCCCGAACTAGCGGGGGCTCCAGAGACCCAGTACTTC
abundance: few; v_gene: TRBV6-5; j_gene: TRBJ2-3; d_gene: NA; CDR3aa: CASSYSLGGTQYF; CDR3nt: TGTGCCAGCAGTTACTCGTTAGGCGGGACGCAGTATTTT
abundance: NA; v_gene: TRBV9; j_gene: TRBJ1-2; d_gene: TRBD1; CDR3aa: CASSVGQGYYGYTF; CDR3nt: TGTGCCAGCAGCGTAGGACAGGGCTACTATGGCTACACCTTC
abundance: NA; v_gene: TRBV6-2/TRBV6-3; j_gene: TRBJ2-7; d_gene: NA; CDR3aa: CASSYGRYRIEQYF; CDR3nt: TGTGCCAGCAGTTACGGCAGGTACCGTATCGAGCAGTACTTC